The entry below gives a single T cell receptor beta chain sequence along with its context. This record comes from a study of T cell changes during pregnancy in multiple sclerosis. Germline V gene data show CDR1 as PRHDT and CDR2 as FYEKMQ (reference sequence). V lost 5 bases, J lost 4 bases, and 11 bases stayed unmatched. The CDR3 is 16 residues long. The assay was immunoSEQ multiplex PCR, and TCRdb's table has in-frame clones only and misses some. The data contain 60,000 to 75,000 clones, around 90% of them singletons. Sequenced material: peripheral blood, taken in the second trimester of pregnancy. The origin of this receptor is a female donor in good health, enrolled as a control in a pregnancy study. The rearrangement links TRBV13 to TRBJ2-7, with TRBD2 identical over 10 bases. Here the CDR3 DNA reads TGTGCCAGCAGCCGATCCGGGACTAGCGAGGAATACGAGCAGTACTTC. It is translated as CASSRSGTSEEYEQYF.